This T cell receptor beta chain stems from a study of T-cell reconstitution after alpha-beta-depleted transplantation in children. Unique molecular identifiers tagged the TCRbeta library. Using its own MiXCR run on the PCR reads, TCRdb lists one record per CDR3 protein. The sample has 250,000 to 400,000 distinct CDR3 sequences; about a quarter are singletons. The V gene's germline CDR1 is SGHAT and CDR2 FQNNGV. Germline trimming cut 1 base from V and 2 bases from J; bases unmatched to any gene: 9. The CDR3 has 20 residues. The V call is TRBV11-2, the J call TRBJ2-1, with TRBD2 matching 15 bases. The clonotype originates from a male patient aged 10-17 years who had a stem cell transplant for acute lymphoblastic leukemia, so the T cells may come from the graft donor. Here the sequenced sample was PBMCs, mostly from graft donor cells, taken 180 days after TCRalphabeta/CD19-depleted stem cell transplant. CDR3 residues: CASSLGGLAGGKGAYNEQFF. The CDR3, as DNA: TGTGCCAGCAGCTTAGGGGGACTAGCGGGAGGTAAAGGGGCCTACAATGAGCAGTTCTTC. Full variable domain (rest looked up from reference TRBV11-2 and TRBJ2-1): EAGVAQSPRYKIIEKRQSVAFWCNPISGHATLYWYQQILGQGPKLLIQFQNNGVVDDSQLPKDRFSAERLKGVDSTLKIQPAKLEDSAVYLCASSLGGLAGGKGAYNEQFFGPGTRLTVL.